The rows below give T cell receptor beta chains drawn from one sample of a study of HIV-infected patients and healthy controls. MiXCR, run by TCRdb on the 5' RACE reads, gives a single entry per CDR3 protein. The sample yields 13,000 or so distinct CDR3 sequences, roughly a tenth seen once. The sample taken for sequencing was blood. The origin of the receptors is an adult in good health. Both conserved end residues are part of each CDR3. D genes are given only for firm matches. Part of the rows lack a size; the others show once, few, many or a class for expanded clones.

clone size	V gene	D gene	J gene	CDR3 DNA	CDR3 protein
few	TRBV25-1	-	TRBJ2-5	TGTGCCAGCAGTAGAACAGGGTACCAAGAGACCCAGTACTTC	CASSRTGYQETQYF
many	TRBV2	-	TRBJ2-7	TGTGCCAGCACGGCTGACCCGACCGACGGGGATAGAGCCTACGAGCAGTACTTC	CASTADPTDGDRAYEQYF
many	TRBV28	-	TRBJ2-7	TGTGCCAGCAGTTTATCACAGGGCGAGCAGTACTTC	CASSLSQGEQYF
medium-sized	TRBV12-3/TRBV12-4	-	TRBJ1-1	TGTGCCAGCAGTTTACAGGGAGGGGGTTTGGCTTTCTTT	CASSLQGGGLAFF
many	TRBV24-1	-	TRBJ2-1	TGTGCCACCAGTGATTCCCGGAGGGGCGCCTCCTACAATGAGCAGTTCTTC	CATSDSRRGASYNEQFF
-	TRBV7-9	-	TRBJ2-7	TGTGCCAGCAGCCGGGAGCGGTACGAGCAGTACTTC	CASSRERYEQYF
few	TRBV30	-	TRBJ1-1	TGTGCCCGGACGGGCGAGGGAAACACTGAAGCTTTCTTT	CARTGEGNTEAFF
medium-sized	TRBV7-2	-	TRBJ2-3	TGTGCCAGCAGCTCAGTGGGTACGCAGTATTTT	CASSSVGTQYF
medium-sized	TRBV7-2	-	TRBJ1-1	TGTGCCAGCAGCTTAACGACAGTGATGAACACTGAAGCTTTCTTT	CASSLTTVMNTEAFF
many	TRBV19	-	TRBJ2-7	TGTGCCAGTAGTCCCGAACGTCTACTAGCTGCGGACGAGCAGTACTTC	CASSPERLLAADEQYF
many	TRBV7-2	-	TRBJ1-2	TGTGCCAGCAGCATTAGCCAGAACTATGGCTACACCTTC	CASSISQNYGYTF
medium-sized	TRBV6-2/TRBV6-3	-	TRBJ2-1	TGTGCCAGCAGTCAAAACTATGAGCAGTTCTTC	CASSQNYEQFF
once	TRBV5-5	-	TRBJ1-4	TGTGCCAGCAGCTTGGTATCCGGGGCGACTAATGAAAAACTGTTTTTT	CASSLVSGATNEKLFF
many	TRBV4-2	-	TRBJ2-1	TGTGCCAGCAGCCAAGATGATCGGGGAACAGGACAGTTCTTC	CASSQDDRGTGQFF
-	TRBV4-3	TRBD2	TRBJ2-5	TGCGCCAGCAGCCAAGCGACGACTAGCGGATTGGTGGAGACCCAGTACTTC	CASSQATTSGLVETQYF
many	TRBV6-5	TRBD1	TRBJ1-2	TGTGCCAGCAGTTTGACCAGGGGGCAGCACGCTAACTATGGCTACACCTTC	CASSLTRGQHANYGYTF
many	TRBV19	-	TRBJ1-1	TGTGCCAGTAGTCACGAGGTGAACACTGAAGCTTTCTTT	CASSHEVNTEAFF
-	TRBV6-2/TRBV6-3	TRBD1	TRBJ2-3	TGTGCCAGCAGTCAGGGGGCGAGCACAGATACGCAGTATTTT	CASSQGASTDTQYF
-	TRBV28	TRBD1	TRBJ1-5	TGTGCCAGCTGGGGACAGGGGGGAGGCCAGCCCCAGCATTTT	CASWGQGGGQPQHF
many	TRBV29-1	TRBD1	TRBJ2-1	TGCAGCGTCCGTCCCGGGACAGGGTACAATGAGCAGTTCTTC	CSVRPGTGYNEQFF
medium-sized	TRBV20-1	-	TRBJ1-6	TGCAGTGCTAGAGATCATGCGGGGTATGCTTCACCCCTCCACTTT	CSARDHAGYASPLHF
medium-sized	TRBV27	-	TRBJ2-7	TGTGCCAGCAGGTTAGGGCCCGAGCAGTACTTC	CASRLGPEQYF
many	TRBV7-9	-	TRBJ1-5	TGTGCCAGCAGCCCAGCAGACCTGTTGAGCAATCAGCCCCAGCATTTT	CASSPADLLSNQPQHF
many	TRBV5-1	TRBD1	TRBJ2-1	TGCGCCAGCAGCTCGGGACAGGGGCCCTACAATGAGCAGTTCTTC	CASSSGQGPYNEQFF
medium-sized	TRBV6-4	TRBD2	TRBJ2-3	TGTGCCAGCAGTGATGCTAGCGGGGGCACAGATACGCAGTATTTT	CASSDASGGTDTQYF
many	TRBV5-1	TRBD2	TRBJ2-1	TGCGCCAGCAGCTTGTCCGGGACTAGCGGGCTCAATGAGCAGTTCTTC	CASSLSGTSGLNEQFF
many	TRBV20-1	-	TRBJ1-1	TGCAGTGCTTCATCCTCCTATGAGGACACTGAAGCTTTCTTT	CSASSSYEDTEAFF
many	TRBV4-3	TRBD1	TRBJ1-6	TGCGCCAGCAGCCGACTAGACAGGGGAGGGTCACCCCTCCACTTT	CASSRLDRGGSPLHF
-	TRBV11-1	-	TRBJ2-5	TGTGCCAGCAGCCCCGGTCGAAGGTGGGAGACCAAGTACTTC	CASSPGRRWETKYF
few	TRBV30	TRBD2	TRBJ2-1	TGTGCCTGGATACTCTCTAGCGGCTACAATGAGCAGTTCTTC	CAWILSSGYNEQFF
many	TRBV20-1	-	TRBJ1-5	TGCAGTGCTAGAGATCTGTCTGAGCATCAGCCCCAGCATTTT	CSARDLSEHQPQHF
many	TRBV28	-	TRBJ2-7	TGTGCCAGCAGGGCTCAGGGTAAGCCGTACTTC	CASRAQGKPYF
-	TRBV7-9	TRBD2	TRBJ2-3	TGTGCCAGCAGCTTCATAGCGGGATTCACAGATACGCAGTATTTT	CASSFIAGFTDTQYF
many	TRBV12-3/TRBV12-4	-	TRBJ2-5	TGTGCCAGCAGTTGGTTCTCGCCAGAGACCCAGTACTTC	CASSWFSPETQYF
few	TRBV6-2/TRBV6-3	-	TRBJ2-6	TGTGCCAGCAGTGCCAGGGAGTCTGGGGCCAACGTCCTGACTTTC	CASSARESGANVLTF
many	TRBV6-2/TRBV6-3	-	TRBJ1-5	TGTGCCAGCAGTTTAGGAGGGACTGATAGCAATCAGCCCCAGCATTTT	CASSLGGTDSNQPQHF
many	TRBV20-1	TRBD2	TRBJ2-5	TGCAGTTTCCTAGCGGGGGGGCCGTTGTTTCAAGAGACCCAGTACTTC	CSFLAGGPLFQETQYF
many	TRBV6-2/TRBV6-3	TRBD2	TRBJ2-3	TGTGCCAGCAGTTCCGAAACAGCGGGGGGGCTCCCAGATACGCAGTATTTT	CASSSETAGGLPDTQYF
medium-sized	TRBV28	-	TRBJ2-3	TGTGCCAGCAGGGAGGCTAGCACAGATACGCAGTATTTT	CASREASTDTQYF
many	TRBV6-2/TRBV6-3	TRBD2	TRBJ2-2	TGTGCCAGCAGTCCCGGACTAGCATTCACCGGGGAGCTGTTTTTT	CASSPGLAFTGELFF
few	TRBV18	-	TRBJ2-1	TGTGCCAGCTCCGAGACAGAATTATTCTACAATGAGCAGTTCTTC	CASSETELFYNEQFF
many	TRBV18	-	TRBJ2-1	TGTGCCAGCTCACAGGCTGCTCGGACACTCAACAATGAGCAGTTCTTC	CASSQAARTLNNEQFF
-	TRBV6-5	-	TRBJ2-1	TGTGCCAGCAGGCGTGCGGGGACAGCCAAAAATGAGCAGTTCTTC	CASRRAGTAKNEQFF
few	TRBV3-1	-	TRBJ1-1	TGTGCCAGCAGCCACCCAAAGATGGGCACTGAAGCTTTCTTT	CASSHPKMGTEAFF
medium-sized	TRBV30	-	TRBJ2-1	TGTGCCTGGAGACGGTCCAATGAGCAGTTCTTC	CAWRRSNEQFF
few	TRBV2	-	TRBJ1-5	TGTGCCAGCAGTGCCGGACAATCCAATCAGCCCCAGCATTTT	CASSAGQSNQPQHF
many	TRBV19	-	TRBJ1-4	TGTGCCAGTAGTCTACAAGCAACTAATGAAAAACTGTTTTTT	CASSLQATNEKLFF
medium-sized	TRBV7-9	TRBD2	TRBJ2-1	TGTGCCAGCAGCCTTAGCGGGAGTAACTACAATGAGCAGTTCTTC	CASSLSGSNYNEQFF
many	TRBV29-1	TRBD1	TRBJ1-2	TGCAGCGTTGAAAACTACAAGACAGGGGACTATGGCTACACCTTC	CSVENYKTGDYGYTF
many	TRBV7-9	-	TRBJ2-5	TGTGCCAGCAGCCCCCCAGCACGCCAAGAGACCCAGTACTTC	CASSPPARQETQYF
many	TRBV7-2	-	TRBJ1-1	TGTGCCAGCAGCCCATCAATCTTGAACACTGAAGCTTTCTTT	CASSPSILNTEAFF
-	TRBV3-1	-	TRBJ2-3	TGTGCCAGCAGCCAAGATCGGACAGATACGCAGTATTTT	CASSQDRTDTQYF